This T cell receptor (beta chain) was sequenced during a study of T cell repertoires in cytomegalovirus infection. Study-level background: Matching HLA type, along with CMV infection, was indicated by public TCR beta signatures. The study's findings and limits: The ex vivo response was dominated by HLA-C-restricted CMV-specific TCR beta clonotypes.

CDR1 SGHTA and CDR2 FQGNSA come from the germline V gene. This CDR3 has 16 residues. The trim removed 1 base at V and 4 bases at J, leaving 10 bases unmatched. Remarks on this clonotype: Antigen unknown.

MiXCR, run by TCRdb on the reads, gives a single entry per CDR3 protein. This sample has some 440,000 distinct CDR3 sequences, with about 33% found just once. Sequences were obtained from PBMCs. The sequence derives from a human donor in good health (CMV status not recorded). Some clones in this sample may be carry-over from other donors' samples. J is TRBJ2-7 and V is TRBV7-2; 7 bases align to TRBD2. This CDR3 is CASSLGGGGAGYEQYF. In DNA form, the CDR3 reads TGTGCCAGCAGCTTAGGGGGGGGGGGAGCGGGGTACGAGCAGTACTTC.